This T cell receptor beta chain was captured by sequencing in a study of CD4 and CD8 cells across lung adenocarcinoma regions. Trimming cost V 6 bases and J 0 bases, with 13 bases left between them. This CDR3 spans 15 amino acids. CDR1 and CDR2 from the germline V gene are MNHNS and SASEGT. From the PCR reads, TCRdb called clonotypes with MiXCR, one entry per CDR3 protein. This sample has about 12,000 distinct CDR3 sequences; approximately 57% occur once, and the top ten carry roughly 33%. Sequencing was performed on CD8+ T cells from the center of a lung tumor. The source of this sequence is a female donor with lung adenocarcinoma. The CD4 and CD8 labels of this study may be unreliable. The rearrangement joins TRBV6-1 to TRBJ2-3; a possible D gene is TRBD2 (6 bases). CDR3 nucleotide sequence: TGTGCCAGCAGCACATCCGGGACTAGCACAGATACGCAGTATTTT. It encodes CASSTSGTSTDTQYF.